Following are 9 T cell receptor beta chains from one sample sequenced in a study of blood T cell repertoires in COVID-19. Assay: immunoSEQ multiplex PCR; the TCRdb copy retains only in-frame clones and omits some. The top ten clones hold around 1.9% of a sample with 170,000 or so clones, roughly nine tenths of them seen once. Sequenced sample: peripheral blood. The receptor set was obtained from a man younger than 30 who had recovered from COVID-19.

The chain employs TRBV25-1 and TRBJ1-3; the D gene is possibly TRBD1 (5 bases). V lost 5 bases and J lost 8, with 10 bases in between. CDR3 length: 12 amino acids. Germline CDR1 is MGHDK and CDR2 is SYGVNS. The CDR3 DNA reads TGTGCCAGCAGTAGGCAGGGCGACACCATATATTTT. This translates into CASSRQGDTIYF.

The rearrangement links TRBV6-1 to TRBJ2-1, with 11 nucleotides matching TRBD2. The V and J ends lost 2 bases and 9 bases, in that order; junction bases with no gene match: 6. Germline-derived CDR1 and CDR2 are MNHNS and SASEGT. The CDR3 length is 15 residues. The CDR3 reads CASSEIAGGPGEQFF. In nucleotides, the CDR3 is TGTGCCAGCAGTGAAATAGCGGGAGGGCCGGGTGAGCAGTTCTTC.

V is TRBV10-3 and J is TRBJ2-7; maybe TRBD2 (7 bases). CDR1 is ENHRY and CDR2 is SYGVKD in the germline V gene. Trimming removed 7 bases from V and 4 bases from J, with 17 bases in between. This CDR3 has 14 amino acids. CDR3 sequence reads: CAITAYGGAYEQYF. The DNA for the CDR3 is TGTGCCATCACCGCTTATGGGGGGGCTTACGAGCAGTACTTC.

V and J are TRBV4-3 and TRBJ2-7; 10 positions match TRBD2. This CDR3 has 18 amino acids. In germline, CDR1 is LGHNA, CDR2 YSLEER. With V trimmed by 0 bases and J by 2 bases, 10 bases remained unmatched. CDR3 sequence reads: CASSQEPPTSGSTYEQYF. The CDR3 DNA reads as TGCGCCAGCAGCCAAGAGCCCCCGACTAGCGGGTCTACCTACGAGCAGTACTTC.

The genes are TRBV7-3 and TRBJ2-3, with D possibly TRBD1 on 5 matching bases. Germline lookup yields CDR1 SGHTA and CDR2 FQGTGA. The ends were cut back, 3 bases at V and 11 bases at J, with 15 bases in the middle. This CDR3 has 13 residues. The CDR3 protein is CASSLDISAQQYF. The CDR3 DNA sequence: TGTGCCAGCAGCTTGGACATCTCGGCACAGCAGTATTTT.

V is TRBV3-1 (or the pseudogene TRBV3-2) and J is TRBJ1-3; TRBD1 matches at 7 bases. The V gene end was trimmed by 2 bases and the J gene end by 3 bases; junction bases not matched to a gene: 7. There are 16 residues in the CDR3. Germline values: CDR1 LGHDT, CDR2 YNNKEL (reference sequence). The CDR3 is CASSQIGGTVGNTIYF. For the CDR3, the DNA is TGTGCCAGCAGCCAAATAGGCGGGACAGTTGGAAACACCATATATTTT.

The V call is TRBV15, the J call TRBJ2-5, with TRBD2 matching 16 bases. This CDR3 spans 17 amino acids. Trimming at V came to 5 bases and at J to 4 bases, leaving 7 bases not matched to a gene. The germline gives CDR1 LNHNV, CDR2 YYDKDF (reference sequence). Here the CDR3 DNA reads TGTGCCACCAGCTCAGGGACTAGCGGGAGGGTAGGAGAGACCCAGTACTTC. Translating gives CATSSGTSGRVGETQYF.

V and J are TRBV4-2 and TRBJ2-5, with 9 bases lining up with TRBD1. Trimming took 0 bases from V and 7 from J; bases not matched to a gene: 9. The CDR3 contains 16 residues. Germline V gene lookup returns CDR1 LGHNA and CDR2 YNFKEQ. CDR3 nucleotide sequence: TGTGCCAGCAGCCAAGAAGTACAGGGGGCGGTCGGGACCCAGTACTTC. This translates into CASSQEVQGAVGTQYF.

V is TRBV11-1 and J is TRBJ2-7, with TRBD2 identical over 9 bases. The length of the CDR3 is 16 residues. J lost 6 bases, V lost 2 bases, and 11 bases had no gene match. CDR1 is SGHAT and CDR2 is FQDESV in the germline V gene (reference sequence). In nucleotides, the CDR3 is TGTGCCAGCAGCTTAAATTATGCGGGAGGGTCCCCCGAGCAGTACTTC. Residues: CASSLNYAGGSPEQYF.